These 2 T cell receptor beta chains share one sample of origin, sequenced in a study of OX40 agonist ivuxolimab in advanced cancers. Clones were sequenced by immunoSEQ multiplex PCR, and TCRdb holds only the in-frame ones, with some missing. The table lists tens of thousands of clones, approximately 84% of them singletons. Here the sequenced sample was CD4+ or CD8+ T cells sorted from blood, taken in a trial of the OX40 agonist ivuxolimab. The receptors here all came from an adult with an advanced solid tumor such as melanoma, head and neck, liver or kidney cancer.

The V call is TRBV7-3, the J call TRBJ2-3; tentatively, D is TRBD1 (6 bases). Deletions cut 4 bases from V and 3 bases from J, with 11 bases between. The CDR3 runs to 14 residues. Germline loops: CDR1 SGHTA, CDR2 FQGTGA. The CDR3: CASSSRTETDTQYF. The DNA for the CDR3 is TGTGCCAGCAGCTCCCGGACAGAAACAGATACGCAGTATTTT.

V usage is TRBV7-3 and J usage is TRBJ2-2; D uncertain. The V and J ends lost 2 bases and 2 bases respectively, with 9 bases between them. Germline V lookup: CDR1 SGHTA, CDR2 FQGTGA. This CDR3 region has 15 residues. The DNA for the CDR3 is TGTGCCAGCAGCTTACAGGACGTCAACACCGGGGAGCTGTTTTTT. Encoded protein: CASSLQDVNTGELFF. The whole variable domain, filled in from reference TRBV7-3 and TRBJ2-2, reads GAGVSQTPSNKVTEKGKYVELRCDPISGHTALYWYRQSLGQGPEFLIYFQGTGAADDSGLPNDRFFAVRPEGSVSTLKIQRTERGDSAVYLCASSLQDVNTGELFFGEGSRLTVL.